These T cell receptor beta chains were read from a single sample in a study of cytomegalovirus exposure and HLA in healthy donors. TCRdb keeps only in-frame clones here, not all; method: immunoSEQ multiplex PCR. The sample holds 100,000 to 150,000 clones, nearly 90% seen once. The material sequenced was PBMCs. The source is a woman aged 18-29 years in good health and CMV-seronegative. Both conserved end residues are trimmed from each CDR3. Each record gives: V gene, CDR3 protein.

>TRBV4-1
ASSRTTWEKLF
>TRBV5-5
ASSNHGTPYNEQF
>TRBV5-1
ASGTTGSEQY
>TRBV4-1
ASSQEAYGYT
>TRBV12-5
ASGPLTGTGVHEQY
>TRBV5-1
ASSEQGALEQY
>TRBV7-9
ASSSYAGDPNTEAF
>TRBV18
ASSTPQGFRYGYT
>TRBV5-1
ASSPTLGRSYNEQF
>TRBV6-5
ASSFDRANYGYT
>TRBV9
ASSARGLNEQF
>TRBV20-1
SVGTEAF
>TRBV18
ASSPGGGNSPLH
>TRBV19
ASSMAPQRGNTIY
>TRBV15
ATSRDQGPQETQY
>TRBV7-9
AGLRAGNTEAF
>TRBV5-1
ASSLAGRGDEQF
>TRBV4-1
ASSQETSGQKRETQY
>TRBV10-1
ASMSSGNTIY
>TRBV2
ASSDKGAPYGYT
>TRBV29-1
SVAPNVGGEQY
>TRBV5-6
ASFTSDREYGYT
>TRBV7-3
ASSQNTGYQSGYT
>TRBV6-6
ASSPPGRRTGELF
>TRBV7-9
ASSLGTAYGYT
>TRBV6-6
ASSYSSLGGVAF
>TRBV2
ASSLDRGDDYGYT
>TRBV5-6
ASSRRDTQETQY
>TRBV4-1
ASSQVGLGGETQY
>TRBV5-1
ASSLGQGRDTQY
>TRBV27
ASSLSRGNQPQH
>TRBV4-1
ASSQPRRGTNYGYT
>TRBV2
ATRRTGGGTGELF
>TRBV10-3
ATNRGLAYEQY
>TRBV10-3
AMGASGDISYEQY